This is a list of T cell receptor beta chains from one sample in a study of identical twins' blood T cells. TCRdb reprocessed the 5' RACE reads with MiXCR, giving one entry per CDR3 protein. Of roughly 340,000 distinct CDR3 sequences in the sample, 28% were seen once. The material sequenced was PBMCs. These receptors were obtained from a woman between 18 and 55 years old in good health. CDR3s include the opening cysteine and the closing phenylalanine or tryptophan. The D gene is left open where the match is weak. Clone size is given for some rows only: seen once, a few or many times, or a class if the clone is expanded.

-	many	TRBV10-3	TRBJ2-7	TGTGCCATCAGTGACCAATACTACGAGCAGTACTTC	CAISDQYYEQYF
-	-	TRBV12-3/TRBV12-4	TRBJ2-7	TGTGCCAGCAGTGCGTACCGGGACATAAACGAGCAGTACTTC	CASSAYRDINEQYF
TRBD2	few	TRBV2	TRBJ2-1	TGTGCCAGCACTGAGGGGACTAGCTCCTACAATGAGCAGTTCTTC	CASTEGTSSYNEQFF
-	-	TRBV11-3	TRBJ1-1	TGTGCCAGCAGCTTAGGAGTCCACGGCACTGAAGCTTTCTTT	CASSLGVHGTEAFF
TRBD2	-	TRBV5-1	TRBJ2-3	TGCGCCAGCAGCTTGGCCCTTAGCGGGGGGGCGGGCACAGATACGCAGTATTTT	CASSLALSGGAGTDTQYF
-	-	TRBV5-1	TRBJ1-6	TGCGCCAGCAGCACAGCGACGGGGGCCTATAATTCACCCCTCCACTTT	CASSTATGAYNSPLHF
TRBD1	many	TRBV20-1	TRBJ2-3	TGCAGTGCTAGAGTCCCGGACAGGGACAGTGGAACGCAGTATTTT	CSARVPDRDSGTQYF
-	-	TRBV20-1	TRBJ1-1	TGCAGTGCTAGAGTGGAATCTCGGAACACTGAAGCTTTCTTT	CSARVESRNTEAFF
TRBD2	once	TRBV11-2	TRBJ2-1	TGTGCCAGCAGCCGACTAGCGGGATTGGTGTATGAGCAGTTCTTC	CASSRLAGLVYEQFF
-	-	TRBV10-3	TRBJ2-1	TGTGCCATCAGTGAGTCGGGTAGCAATGAGCAGTTCTTC	CAISESGSNEQFF
-	-	TRBV30	TRBJ2-3	TGTGCCTGGAGTACTGCAGGTCCTACTAACCAGTATTTT	CAWSTAGPTNQYF
-	few	TRBV12-3/TRBV12-4	TRBJ2-3	TGTGCCAGCAGTTTTCGGAAGCGACCCACAGATACGCAGTATTTT	CASSFRKRPTDTQYF
TRBD2	many	TRBV10-3	TRBJ2-7	TGTGCCATCAGTGAGTCGACCAGCGGGGGGGCCTACGAGCAGTACTTC	CAISESTSGGAYEQYF
-	-	TRBV27	TRBJ1-2	TGTGCCAGCAGTTTAGGGGCGAGATATGGCTACACCTTC	CASSLGARYGYTF
-	-	TRBV6-5	TRBJ2-3	TGTGCCAGCAAGGGGAGCCCGGATACGCAGTATTTT	CASKGSPDTQYF
-	-	TRBV6-6	TRBJ2-2	TGTGCCAGCAGTTACCCCTTCACCGGGGAGCTGTTTTTT	CASSYPFTGELFF
TRBD2	-	TRBV7-6	TRBJ2-3	TGTGCCAGCAGTTTCTTCGGCGGGGGTACAAGCACAGATGCGCAGTATTTT	CASSFFGGGTSTDAQYF
TRBD1	-	TRBV7-9	TRBJ1-3	TGTGCCAGCAGCTCGGGACAGGGGAGAGGAAACACCATATATTTT	CASSSGQGRGNTIYF
-	-	TRBV12-3/TRBV12-4	TRBJ1-1	TGTGCCAGCAGTATCAGACAGTTAAAAGCTTTCTTT	CASSIRQLKAFF
-	many	TRBV29-1	TRBJ2-2	TGCAGCGTTGGACTAGCGAACACCGGGGAGCTGTTTTTT	CSVGLANTGELFF
-	-	TRBV9	TRBJ1-1	TGTGCCAGCAGCGAGCCCCCGGGGCGTGTCAGCACTGAAGCTTTCTTT	CASSEPPGRVSTEAFF
TRBD1	many	TRBV3-1	TRBJ2-2	TGTGCCAGCAGCTACTACGGGACAGGGAGCACCGGGGAGCTGTTTTTT	CASSYYGTGSTGELFF
TRBD1	-	TRBV6-5	TRBJ1-2	TGTGCCAGCAGTTACTCCGGGACAGGGACAATATCCCACTATGGCTACACCTTC	CASSYSGTGTISHYGYTF
-	few	TRBV29-1	TRBJ2-2	TGCAGCGTGAGGTTTTTTTCTTCGAACACCGGGGAGCTGTTTTTT	CSVRFFSSNTGELFF
-	once	TRBV21-1	TRBJ1-5	TGTGCCAGCATCAAGTTTCCGGGACAGCTAATCAATCAGCCCCAGCATTTT	CASIKFPGQLINQPQHF
TRBD2	-	TRBV6-1	TRBJ2-1	TGTGCCAGCCGTCTGACTAGCACCCTCGGTTCCTACAATGAGCAGTTCTTC	CASRLTSTLGSYNEQFF
-	-	TRBV14	TRBJ1-3	TGTGCCAGCGGCCAAGGATACGGGACTGGAAACACCATATATTTT	CASGQGYGTGNTIYF
-	-	TRBV10-3	TRBJ2-2	TGTGCCATCAGTGAGAGGACAGAAACCGGGGAGCTGTTTTTT	CAISERTETGELFF
-	-	TRBV20-1	TRBJ1-3	TGCAGTGCTAGAGATCGGGGCCGAAGCTCTGGAAACACCATATATTTT	CSARDRGRSSGNTIYF
TRBD1	many	TRBV19	TRBJ2-1	TGTGCCAGTAGTCCCCGGGACAGCTCCTACAATGAGCAGTTCTTC	CASSPRDSSYNEQFF
-	few	TRBV9	TRBJ1-5	TGTGCCAGCAGCGTCAGAGTAGATCAGCCCCAGCATTTT	CASSVRVDQPQHF
TRBD1	once	TRBV29-1	TRBJ1-1	TGCAGAGCCCGGACAGGGAGCACTGAAGCTTTCTTT	CRARTGSTEAFF
TRBD2	-	TRBV30	TRBJ2-1	TGTGCCTGGGATCAATCGACTAGCAGACACCGCTCCTACAATGAGCAGTTCTTC	CAWDQSTSRHRSYNEQFF
-	-	TRBV20-1	TRBJ1-6	TGCAGTGCTAGCCGGGATCCTAATTCACCCCTCCACTTT	CSASRDPNSPLHF
TRBD2	-	TRBV4-2	TRBJ2-3	TGTGCCAGCAGCCCGGGACTAGCGGGGGGGCCTAGCACGGATACGCAGTATTTT	CASSPGLAGGPSTDTQYF
-	few	TRBV3-1	TRBJ1-1	TGTGCCAGCAGGGGCCGGGTAGGGAACACTGAAGCTTTCTTT	CASRGRVGNTEAFF
-	-	TRBV5-1	TRBJ2-7	TGCGCCAGCAGCTTGGGGGGAATCTCCTACGAGCAGTACTTC	CASSLGGISYEQYF
-	-	TRBV10-3	TRBJ1-2	TGTGCCGTCTCGCCCCTCTCGGGGTATAACTATGGCTACACCTTC	CAVSPLSGYNYGYTF
-	few	TRBV6-6	TRBJ1-2	TGTGCCAGCAGTGCCTCAGGGGTGGGCTACACCTTC	CASSASGVGYTF
-	-	TRBV12-3/TRBV12-4	TRBJ1-3	TGTGCCAGCAGCACCTCAGGGGCTCTGTACGGAAACACCATATATTTT	CASSTSGALYGNTIYF
-	many	TRBV29-1	TRBJ2-2	TGCAGCGTTGATGACACCGGGGAGCTGTTTTTT	CSVDDTGELFF
-	many	TRBV2	TRBJ2-1	TGTGCCAGCAGTGAGCTTGGCGGGGGCCACTACAATGAGCAGTTCTTC	CASSELGGGHYNEQFF
-	-	TRBV6-5	TRBJ1-1	TGTGCCAGCAGTTACTCGACTGAGAACACTGAATCTTTCTTT	CASSYSTENTESFF
TRBD2	few	TRBV19	TRBJ2-2	TGTGCCAGTAGACCTAGCGGTATGGGGGTAACCGGGGAGCTGTTTTTT	CASRPSGMGVTGELFF
TRBD2	few	TRBV20-1	TRBJ2-3	TGCAGTGCTGCCAGACTAGCGGGGGTACTAGATACGCAGTATTTT	CSAARLAGVLDTQYF
TRBD1	-	TRBV12-3/TRBV12-4	TRBJ1-2	TGTGCCAGCAACGCCCGACAGGGTACGAACTATGGCTACACCTTC	CASNARQGTNYGYTF
-	many	TRBV4-3	TRBJ1-1	TGCGCCAGCAGCCAAGGAGTATCCACTGAAGCTTTCTTT	CASSQGVSTEAFF
-	few	TRBV5-5	TRBJ2-3	TGTGCCAGCAGCTTGTTTGGGACCGGCACAGATACGCAGTATTTT	CASSLFGTGTDTQYF
TRBD1	-	TRBV10-1	TRBJ1-1	TGCGCCAGCAGTACCGGGACAGGCCGAGCTTTCTTT	CASSTGTGRAFF